Listed below are T cell receptor beta chains from one sample, sequenced in a study of T cell responses to AZD1222 COVID-19 vaccine. Clones were sequenced by immunoSEQ multiplex PCR, and TCRdb holds only the in-frame ones, with some missing. The sample consists of about 96,000 clones, about 88% of them appearing once. The specimen was peripheral blood, collected on day 0 of AZD1222 vaccination. The receptors were gathered from an adult in good health. Each CDR3 is given with its conserved first and last residue. Each record gives: V gene, clone size, D gene, J gene, CDR3 DNA, CDR3 protein. The D gene is left open where the match is weak. Clone size, where shown, is once, few, many, or a class for clones that have expanded.

V: TRBV19; size: NA; D: NA; J: TRBJ2-4; DNA: TGTGCCAGTAGACCAGACCGGGCCAAAAACATTCAGTACTTC; CDR3: CASRPDRAKNIQYF
V: TRBV18; size: NA; D: TRBD1; J: TRBJ2-2; DNA: TGTGCCAGCGGCGTGGGACAGGCTATAACCGGGGAGCTGTTTTTT; CDR3: CASGVGQAITGELFF
V: TRBV7-9; size: NA; D: NA; J: TRBJ2-7; DNA: TGTGCCAGCAGCTTAGGGCAAGGGGACACCCACGAGCAGTACTTC; CDR3: CASSLGQGDTHEQYF
V: TRBV9; size: once; D: TRBD1; J: TRBJ1-5; DNA: TGTGCCAGCAGCGTAGGGGGGACAGTGCGTCAGCCCCAGCATTTT; CDR3: CASSVGGTVRQPQHF
V: TRBV15; size: NA; D: NA; J: TRBJ2-7; DNA: TGTGCCACCAGCAGAGACACGGACTACTCCTACGAGCAGTACTTC; CDR3: CATSRDTDYSYEQYF
V: TRBV7-8; size: NA; D: NA; J: TRBJ1-5; DNA: TGTGCCAGCAGCGAACTGGACTCCCAGCCCCAGCATTTT; CDR3: CASSELDSQPQHF
V: TRBV15; size: NA; D: NA; J: TRBJ1-2; DNA: TGTGCCACCAGCAGAGAATTGGGGGGAAATGGCTACACCTTC; CDR3: CATSRELGGNGYTF
V: TRBV13; size: NA; D: NA; J: TRBJ2-2; DNA: TGTGCCAGCAGCTTAGGTGTGAACACCGGGGAGCTGTTTTTT; CDR3: CASSLGVNTGELFF
V: TRBV19; size: NA; D: NA; J: TRBJ1-2; DNA: TGTGCCAGTAGTATTGTTTCTCTTAACTATGGCTACACCTTC; CDR3: CASSIVSLNYGYTF
V: TRBV7-9; size: once; D: TRBD1; J: TRBJ1-5; DNA: TGTGCCAGCAGCCTCGTGTTTGACAGGGATAGCAATCAGCCCCAGCATTTT; CDR3: CASSLVFDRDSNQPQHF
V: TRBV6-1; size: NA; D: NA; J: TRBJ2-7; DNA: TGTGCCAGCAGTGAAGGGGGGGTCTCCTACGAGCAGTACTTC; CDR3: CASSEGGVSYEQYF
V: TRBV5-4; size: NA; D: TRBD1; J: TRBJ1-2; DNA: TGTGCCAGCAGCGCGGGACAGGGGATTAACTATGGCTACACCTTC; CDR3: CASSAGQGINYGYTF
V: TRBV2; size: NA; D: NA; J: TRBJ1-4; DNA: TGTGCCAGCAGTGAGGGCAGTGAGATTGAAAAACTGTTTTTT; CDR3: CASSEGSEIEKLFF
V: TRBV5-1; size: NA; D: TRBD1; J: TRBJ1-4; DNA: TGCGCCAGCTCCCAGGGGGGGGGCGCCGCTAATGAAAAACTGTTTTTT; CDR3: CASSQGGGAANEKLFF
V: TRBV7-2; size: NA; D: TRBD2; J: TRBJ2-3; DNA: TGTGCCAGCAGCTTGGCGGGGGGGCGTCCAGATACGCAGTATTTT; CDR3: CASSLAGGRPDTQYF
V: TRBV10-1; size: NA; D: NA; J: TRBJ1-3; DNA: TGCGCCAGCAGTCCCGGGCATCCGGCGAATGGAAACACCATATATTTT; CDR3: CASSPGHPANGNTIYF
V: TRBV10-1; size: once; D: NA; J: TRBJ2-1; DNA: TGCGCCAGCAGTGCCCGATTTTCGCAGGCGAGCTACAATGAGCAGTTCTTC; CDR3: CASSARFSQASYNEQFF
V: TRBV28; size: NA; D: TRBD2; J: TRBJ2-7; DNA: TGTGCCAGCAGTGGTAGCGGGGGGTTGACCTACGAGCAGTACTTC; CDR3: CASSGSGGLTYEQYF